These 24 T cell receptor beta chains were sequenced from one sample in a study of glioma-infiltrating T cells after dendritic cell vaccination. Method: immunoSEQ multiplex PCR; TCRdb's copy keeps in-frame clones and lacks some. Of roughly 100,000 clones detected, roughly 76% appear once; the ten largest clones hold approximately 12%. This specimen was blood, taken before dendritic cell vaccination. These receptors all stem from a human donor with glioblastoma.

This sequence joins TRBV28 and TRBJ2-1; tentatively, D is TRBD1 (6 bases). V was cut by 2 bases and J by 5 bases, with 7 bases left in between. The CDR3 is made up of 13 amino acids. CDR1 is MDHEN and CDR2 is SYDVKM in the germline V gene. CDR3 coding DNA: TGTGCCAGCAGTTTACCAGGGGACAATGAGCAGTTCTTC. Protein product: CASSLPGDNEQFF.

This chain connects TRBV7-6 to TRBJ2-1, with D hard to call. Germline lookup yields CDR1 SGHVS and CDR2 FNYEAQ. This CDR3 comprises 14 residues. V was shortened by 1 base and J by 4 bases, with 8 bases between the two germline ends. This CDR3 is CASSLGGGYNEQFF. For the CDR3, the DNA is TGTGCCAGCAGCTTAGGAGGCGGATACAATGAGCAGTTCTTC.

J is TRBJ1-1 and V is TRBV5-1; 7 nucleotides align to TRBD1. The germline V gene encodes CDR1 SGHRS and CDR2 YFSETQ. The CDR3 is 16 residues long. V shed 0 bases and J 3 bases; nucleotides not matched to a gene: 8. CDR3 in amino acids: CASSLAGQSLYTEAFF. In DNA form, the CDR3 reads TGCGCCAGCAGCTTGGCGGGACAGTCATTGTACACTGAAGCTTTCTTT.

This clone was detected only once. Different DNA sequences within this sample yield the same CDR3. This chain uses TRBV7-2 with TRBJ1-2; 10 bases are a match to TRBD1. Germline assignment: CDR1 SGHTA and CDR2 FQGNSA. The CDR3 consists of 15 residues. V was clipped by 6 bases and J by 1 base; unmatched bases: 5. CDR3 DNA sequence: TGTGCCAGCAGTTTGTGGACAGGGGGTAACTATGGCTACACCTTC. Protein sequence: CASSLWTGGNYGYTF.

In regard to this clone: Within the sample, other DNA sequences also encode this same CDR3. The DNA for the CDR3 is TGCGCCAGCAGCCTCCAGGGTGGCACTGAAGCTTTCTTT. Amino acids: CASSLQGGTEAFF. This chain uses TRBV5-1 with TRBJ1-1; tentatively, D is TRBD1 (5 bases). The CDR3 runs 13 residues. Trimming removed 4 bases at V and 4 bases at J, with 11 bases between. The V gene's germline CDR1 is SGHRS and CDR2 YFSETQ.

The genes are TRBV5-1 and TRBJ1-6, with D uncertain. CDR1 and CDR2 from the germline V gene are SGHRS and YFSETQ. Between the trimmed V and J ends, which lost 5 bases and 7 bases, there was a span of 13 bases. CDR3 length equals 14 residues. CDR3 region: CASREGDGNSPLHF. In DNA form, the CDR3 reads TGCGCCAGCAGGGAGGGAGATGGGAATTCACCCCTCCACTTT.

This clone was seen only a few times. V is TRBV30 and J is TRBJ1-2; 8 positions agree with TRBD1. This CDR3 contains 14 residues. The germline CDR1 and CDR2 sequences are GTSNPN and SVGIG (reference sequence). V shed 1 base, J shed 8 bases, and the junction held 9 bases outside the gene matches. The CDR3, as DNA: TGTGCCTGGAGTGCCGTAAACAGGGGGAAGGGCTACACCTTC. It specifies CAWSAVNRGKGYTF.

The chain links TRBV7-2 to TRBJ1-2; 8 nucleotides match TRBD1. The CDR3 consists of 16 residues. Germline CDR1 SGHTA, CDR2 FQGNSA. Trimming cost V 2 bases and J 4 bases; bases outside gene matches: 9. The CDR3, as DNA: TGTGCCAGCAGCTTATCTTTAATGGACAGGGCCTATGGCTACACCTTC. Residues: CASSLSLMDRAYGYTF.

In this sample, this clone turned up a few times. DNA of the CDR3: TGTGCCATCAGTGAGTCGGTGGAGAACAGGGGCTATGGCTACACCTTC. It is translated as CAISESVENRGYGYTF. V is TRBV10-3 and J is TRBJ1-2; 7 bases are shared with TRBD1. The CDR3 extends over 16 amino acids. The ends lost 0 bases at V and 4 bases at J; junction bases unmatched: 8. Germline V gives CDR1 ENHRY, CDR2 SYGVKD.

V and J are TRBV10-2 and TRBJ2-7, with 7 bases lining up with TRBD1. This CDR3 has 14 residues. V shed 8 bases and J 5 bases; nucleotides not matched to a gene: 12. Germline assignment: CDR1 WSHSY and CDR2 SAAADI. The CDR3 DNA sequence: TGCGCCAGCCGGTTAACAGGGGCGCTCGACGAGCAGTACTTC. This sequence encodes CASRLTGALDEQYF.

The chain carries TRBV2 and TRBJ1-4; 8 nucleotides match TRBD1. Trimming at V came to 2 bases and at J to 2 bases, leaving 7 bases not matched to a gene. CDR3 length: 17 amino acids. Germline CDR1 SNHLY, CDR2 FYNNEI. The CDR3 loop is CASSERVQGATNEKLFF. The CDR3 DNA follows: TGTGCCAGCAGTGAACGGGTGCAGGGGGCGACTAATGAAAAACTGTTTTTT.

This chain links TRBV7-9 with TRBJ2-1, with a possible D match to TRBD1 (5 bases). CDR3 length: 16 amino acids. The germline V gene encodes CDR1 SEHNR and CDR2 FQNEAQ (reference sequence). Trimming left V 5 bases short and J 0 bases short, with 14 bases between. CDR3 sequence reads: CASSPPTGSSYNEQFF. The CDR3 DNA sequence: TGTGCCAGCAGCCCCCCCACAGGAAGCTCCTACAATGAGCAGTTCTTC.

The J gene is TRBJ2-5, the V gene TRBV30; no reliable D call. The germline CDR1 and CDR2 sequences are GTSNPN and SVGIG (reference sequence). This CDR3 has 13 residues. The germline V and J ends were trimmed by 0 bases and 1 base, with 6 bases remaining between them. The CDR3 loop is CAWSVLIQETQYF. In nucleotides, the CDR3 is TGTGCCTGGAGTGTACTTATCCAAGAGACCCAGTACTTC. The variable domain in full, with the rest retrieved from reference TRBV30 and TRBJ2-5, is SQTIHQWPATLVQPVGSPLSLECTVEGTSNPNLYWYRQAAGRGLQLLFYSVGIGQISSEVPQNLSASRPQDRQFILSSKKLLLSDSGFYLCAWSVLIQETQYFGPGTRLLVL.

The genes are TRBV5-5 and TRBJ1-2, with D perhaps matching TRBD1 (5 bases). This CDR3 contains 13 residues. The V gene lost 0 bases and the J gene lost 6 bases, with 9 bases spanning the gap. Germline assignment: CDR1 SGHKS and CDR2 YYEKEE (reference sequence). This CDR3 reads CASSLGGANGYTF. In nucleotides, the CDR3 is TGTGCCAGCAGCTTGGGTGGGGCCAATGGCTACACCTTC.

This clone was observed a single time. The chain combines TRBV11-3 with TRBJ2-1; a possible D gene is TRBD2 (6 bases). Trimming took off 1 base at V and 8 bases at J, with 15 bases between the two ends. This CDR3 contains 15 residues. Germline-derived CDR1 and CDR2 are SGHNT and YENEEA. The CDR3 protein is CASSLGGGFVDEQFF. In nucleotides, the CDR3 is TGTGCCAGCAGCTTAGGTGGGGGGTTTGTGGATGAGCAGTTCTTC.

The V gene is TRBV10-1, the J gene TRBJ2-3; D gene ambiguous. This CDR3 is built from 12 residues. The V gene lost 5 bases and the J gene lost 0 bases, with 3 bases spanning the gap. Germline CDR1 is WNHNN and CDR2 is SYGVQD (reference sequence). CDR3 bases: TGCGCCAGCAGTTCTAGCACAGATACGCAGTATTTT. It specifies CASSSSTDTQYF.

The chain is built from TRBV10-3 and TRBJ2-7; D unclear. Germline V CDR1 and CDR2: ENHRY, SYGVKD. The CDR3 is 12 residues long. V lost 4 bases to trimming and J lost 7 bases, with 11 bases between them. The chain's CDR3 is CAISAQSREQYF. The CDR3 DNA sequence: TGTGCCATCAGTGCTCAGTCGCGGGAGCAGTACTTC.

CDR3 in DNA: TGCGCCAGCAGCCCGGGACAGGCGGACTATGGCTACACCTTC. Translation: CASSPGQADYGYTF. The chain links TRBV4-3 to TRBJ1-2; 8 bases agree with TRBD1. From germline, CDR1 is LGHNA and CDR2 YSLEER. The V segment lost 4 bases and the J segment 3 bases; nucleotides outside the gene matches: 4. The CDR3 runs to 14 residues.

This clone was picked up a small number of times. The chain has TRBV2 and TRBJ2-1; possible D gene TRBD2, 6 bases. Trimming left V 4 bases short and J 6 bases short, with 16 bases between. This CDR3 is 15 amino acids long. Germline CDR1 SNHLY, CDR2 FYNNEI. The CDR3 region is CASSVFVGGFNEQFF. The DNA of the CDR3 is TGTGCCAGCAGTGTGTTTGTTGGGGGGTTCAATGAGCAGTTCTTC.

This chain's CDR3 is CATARAPYNSPLHF. The CDR3 bases are TGTGCCACCGCCCGCGCCCCCTATAATTCACCCCTCCACTTT. V and J are TRBV27 and TRBJ1-6; D gene ambiguous. V was shortened by 10 bases and J by 2 bases, with 12 bases between the two germline ends. This CDR3 region has 14 residues. Germline assignment: CDR1 MNHEY and CDR2 SMNVEV (reference sequence).

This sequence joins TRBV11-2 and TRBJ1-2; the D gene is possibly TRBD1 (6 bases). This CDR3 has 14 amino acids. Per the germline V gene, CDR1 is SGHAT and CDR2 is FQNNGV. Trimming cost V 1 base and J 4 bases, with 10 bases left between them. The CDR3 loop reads CASSLVGQSYGYTF. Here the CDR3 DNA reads TGTGCCAGCAGCTTAGTCGGACAGTCCTATGGCTACACCTTC.

CDR3 sequence: CASSSPTRDEQFF. For the CDR3, the DNA is TGCGCCAGCAGCTCCCCGACTCGCGATGAGCAGTTCTTC. This chain connects TRBV5-1 to TRBJ2-1; D is undetermined. Between the trimmed V and J ends, which lost 3 bases and 8 bases, there was a span of 12 bases. CDR1 and CDR2 from the germline V gene are SGHRS and YFSETQ. The CDR3 totals 13 residues. Filled out from reference TRBV5-1 and TRBJ2-1, the complete variable domain reads KAGVTQTPRYLIKTRGQQVTLSCSPISGHRSVSWYQQTPGQGLQFLFEYFSETQRNKGNFPGRFSGRQFSNSRSEMNVSTLELGDSALYLCASSSPTRDEQFFGPGTRLTVL.

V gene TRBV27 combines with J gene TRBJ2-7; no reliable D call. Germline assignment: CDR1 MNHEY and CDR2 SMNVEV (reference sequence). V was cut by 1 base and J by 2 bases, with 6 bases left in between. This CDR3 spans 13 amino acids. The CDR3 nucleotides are TGTGCCAGCAGTTTATACAGAACCTACGAGCAGTACTTC. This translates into CASSLYRTYEQYF.

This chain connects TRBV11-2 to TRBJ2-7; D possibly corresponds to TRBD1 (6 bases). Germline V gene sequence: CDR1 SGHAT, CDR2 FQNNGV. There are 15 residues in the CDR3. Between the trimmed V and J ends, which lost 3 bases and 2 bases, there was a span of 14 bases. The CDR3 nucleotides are TGTGCCAGCAGCTTTGAGGACAGTCCTCCCTACGAGCAGTACTTC. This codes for CASSFEDSPPYEQYF.